A single sample gave rise to the 30 T cell receptor beta chains below, sequenced in a study of chemoradiotherapy in HPV16-positive cancers. TCRdb's copy holds only in-frame clones and misses some; the assay was immunoSEQ multiplex PCR. Here the sample spans under 7,000 clones, 84% being singletons. The sample here was tumor tissue, taken from a patient who underwent chemoradiotherapy. Source of these receptors: a human donor with HPV-associated anogenital cancer.

The chain carries TRBV2 and TRBJ2-7; no reliable D call. Germline V gene sequence: CDR1 SNHLY, CDR2 FYNNEI. V lost 7 bases, J lost 2 bases, and 15 bases lay in between. This CDR3 has 14 residues. CDR3 amino acids: CASNQNEGPYEQYF. CDR3 in DNA: TGTGCCAGCAACCAGAACGAAGGCCCCTACGAGCAGTACTTC.

The chain combines TRBV21-1 with TRBJ2-1; the table gives TRBD2 as D, unverified against the DNA. TRBV21-1 is termed a pseudogene. This CDR3 contains 17 residues. CDR3 sequence: CASTSTSGGAPYNEQFF. CDR3 bases: TGTGCCAGCACCAGCACTAGCGGGGGGGCCCCCTACAATGAGCAGTTCTTC.

The J gene is TRBJ1-3, the V gene TRBV7-2; a possible D gene is TRBD1 (6 bases). The CDR3 is 15 amino acids. Germline V gene lookup returns CDR1 SGHTA and CDR2 FQGNSA. Trimming left V 5 bases short and J 4 bases short, with 15 bases between. CDR3 nucleotide sequence: TGTGCCAGCAGCCCCACCCGGGGGGCCGGAAACACCATATATTTT. Translation gives CASSPTRGAGNTIYF.

V is TRBV19 and J is TRBJ1-3; D not certain. CDR1 is LNHDA, CDR2 SQIVND, per germline (reference sequence). The CDR3 is 14 residues long. V was pared by 3 bases and J by 0 bases, with 6 bases between. The CDR3 reads CASSISGSGNTIYF. CDR3 DNA sequence: TGTGCCAGTAGTATCTCAGGCTCTGGAAACACCATATATTTT.

The chain combines TRBV30 with TRBJ1-2; 8 nucleotides line up with TRBD1. The CDR3 extends over 14 amino acids. CDR1 is GTSNPN and CDR2 is SVGIG in the germline V gene (reference sequence). V shed 2 bases and J 4 bases; nucleotides not matched to a gene: 6. The CDR3 DNA follows: TGTGCCTGGAGTTCAGGGGGCGCGGGCTATGGCTACACCTTC. Its protein product is CAWSSGGAGYGYTF.

This chain links TRBV7-2 with TRBJ1-6; 9 nucleotides line up with TRBD1. Germline V gene lookup returns CDR1 SGHTA and CDR2 FQGNSA. The CDR3 loop spans 14 amino acids. J lost 7 bases, V lost 6 bases, and 4 bases had no gene match. As DNA, the CDR3 is TGTGCCAGCAGGTCCGGGACAGGGAATTCACCCCTCCACTTT. This sequence encodes CASRSGTGNSPLHF. The full variable domain, rest sourced from reference TRBV7-2 and TRBJ1-6, is GAGVSQSPSNKVTEKGKDVELRCDPISGHTALYWYRQSLGQGLEFLIYFQGNSAPDKSGLPSDRFSAERTGGSVSTLTIQRTQQEDSAVYLCASRSGTGNSPLHFGNGTRLTVT.

The chain recombines TRBV9 with TRBJ1-2; no clear D. The V gene's germline CDR1 is SGDLS and CDR2 YYNGEE. The CDR3 is 14 residues long. Between the trimmed V and J ends, which lost 2 bases and 4 bases, there was a span of 12 bases. In DNA, the CDR3 is TGTGCCAGCAGCGTTACGGCCAGCCCCTATGGCTACACCTTC. Residues: CASSVTASPYGYTF.

V usage is TRBV7-6 and J usage is TRBJ2-2, with 10 nucleotides matching TRBD2. The CDR3 totals 18 residues. The germline V gene encodes CDR1 SGHVS and CDR2 FNYEAQ. Unmatched junction bases numbered 9, after V lost 2 bases and J lost 3 bases. CDR3 sequence reads: CASSLRAGGPYDTGELFF. CDR3 nucleotide sequence: TGTGCCAGCAGCTTAAGAGCGGGGGGGCCTTACGACACCGGGGAGCTGTTTTTT.

This chain connects TRBV4-1 to TRBJ1-2; a weak D match, TRBD1 (5 bases). Germline CDR1 and CDR2: MGHRA and YSYEKL. V lost 4 bases to trimming and J lost 6 bases, with 15 bases between them. CDR3 length: 14 amino acids. The CDR3 region is CASSPLPTTDGYTF. DNA for the CDR3: TGCGCCAGCAGCCCCCTACCGACGACAGATGGCTACACCTTC.

This chain joins TRBV30 and TRBJ2-2, with TRBD1 matching 8 bases. Germline values: CDR1 GTSNPN, CDR2 SVGIG (reference sequence). The junction had 8 bases not matched to a gene; V was cut back by 2 bases and J by 6 bases. This CDR3 spans 15 amino acids. The CDR3 DNA is TGTGCCTGGAGTCACAGGGGGACGGGGGCCGGGGAGCTGTTTTTT. It encodes CAWSHRGTGAGELFF.

This clone was picked up one time. The chain couples TRBV5-1 to TRBJ1-5; TRBD1 aligns across 8 bases. The CDR3 is 15 amino acids. Per the germline V gene, CDR1 is SGHRS and CDR2 is YFSETQ. Germline trimming cut 4 bases from V and 8 bases from J; bases unmatched to any gene: 11. The CDR3 DNA follows: TGCGCCAGCAGCCAAGGGACAGGCGGAGCGGAGCCCCAGCATTTT. It translates to CASSQGTGGAEPQHF.

This chain uses TRBV19 with TRBJ2-1; TRBD2 aligns across 10 bases. The CDR3 loop spans 14 amino acids. Germline V lookup: CDR1 LNHDA, CDR2 SQIVND (reference sequence). J was trimmed by 7 bases and V by 7 bases; bases with no gene match: 7. The CDR3 bases are TGTGCCAGTAACCCAGCGGGGGGGCAAAATGAGCAGTTCTTC. This translates into CASNPAGGQNEQFF.

The V call is TRBV29-1, the J call TRBJ1-2; D is unclear. Per germline, CDR1 SQVTM and CDR2 ANQGSEA. V lost 4 bases to trimming and J lost 1 base, with 4 bases between them. The CDR3 sequence is 11 residues long. The DNA for the CDR3 is TGCAGCGTTGGGGTTAACTATGGCTACACCTTC. As protein: CSVGVNYGYTF.

The CDR3: CAWMDRGRNTIYF. Written as DNA, the CDR3 is TGTGCCTGGATGGACAGGGGAAGAAACACCATATATTTT. The chain couples TRBV30 to TRBJ1-3, with 9 bases identical to TRBD1. This CDR3 comprises 13 residues. V gave up 4 bases and J gave up 5 bases; unmatched junction bases: 3. CDR1 is GTSNPN, CDR2 SVGIG, per germline (reference sequence).

The CDR3 here is CASSSGGTLPNEQFF. CDR3 nucleotides: TGCGCCAGCAGCTCCGGCGGCACACTACCCAATGAGCAGTTCTTC. J is TRBJ2-1 and V is TRBV5-1, with D unresolved. CDR1 and CDR2 from the germline V gene are SGHRS and YFSETQ. The CDR3 extends over 15 amino acids. Trimming took 3 bases from V and 6 from J, leaving 16 bases between them.

The V call is TRBV18, the J call TRBJ2-3; possible D gene TRBD2, 6 bases. Trimming removed 6 bases from V and 0 bases from J, with 10 bases in between. Germline values: CDR1 KGHSH, CDR2 LQKENI. CDR3 length: 14 residues. In DNA form, the CDR3 reads TGTGCCAGCTCCCCCGGGGGAAGCACAGATACGCAGTATTTT. This codes for CASSPGGSTDTQYF.

This chain joins TRBV7-9 and TRBJ2-1, with D perhaps assigned TRBD1 or TRBD2 (5 bases each). With 1 base removed from V and 5 bases from J, the gap between germline ends came to 18 bases. From germline, CDR1 is SEHNR and CDR2 FQNEAQ (reference sequence). The CDR3 contains 17 residues. The CDR3 bases are TGTGCCAGCAGCTTAGAAGTCGGACGGGACGCACACAATGAGCAGTTCTTC. Translation gives CASSLEVGRDAHNEQFF.

The genes are TRBV30 and TRBJ1-3; D unresolved. There are 14 residues in the CDR3. CDR1 and CDR2 (germline): GTSNPN, SVGIG (reference sequence). Trimming pared 8 bases from V and 2 bases from J, leaving 16 bases between. The CDR3 sequence: CAGKSKLPGNTIYF. CDR3 bases: TGTGCCGGAAAGTCCAAATTGCCTGGAAACACCATATATTTT.

The chain couples TRBV4-2 to TRBJ1-2; D gene uncertain. CDR1 is LGHNA, CDR2 YNFKEQ, per germline. Trimming removed 0 bases at V and 5 bases at J, with 10 bases between. This CDR3 contains 14 residues. The CDR3 coding sequence is TGTGCCAGCAGCCAAGATATGGGGTTTTATGGCTACACCTTC. Translation gives CASSQDMGFYGYTF.

This clone was counted once. The chain recombines TRBV7-9 with TRBJ1-1, with a tentative D call TRBD1 (6 bases). Trimming pared 4 bases from V and 8 bases from J, leaving 8 bases between. CDR1 and CDR2 (germline): SEHNR, FQNEAQ (reference sequence). This CDR3 has 11 amino acids. The CDR3 protein is CASSYGQEAFF. The CDR3 nucleotides are TGTGCCAGCAGCTATGGACAGGAAGCTTTCTTT.

V gene TRBV4-2 combines with J gene TRBJ2-3; D might be TRBD1 (6 bases). Germline CDR1 LGHNA, CDR2 YNFKEQ. Trimming removed 5 bases from V and 5 bases from J, with 20 bases in between. The CDR3 totals 16 residues. The CDR3 DNA reads as TGTGCCAGCAGCGCAGGGGACGAGGTTCTTTTAGATACGCAGTATTTT. Protein product: CASSAGDEVLLDTQYF.

This chain links TRBV30 with TRBJ2-2; D is possibly TRBD1 or TRBD2 (6 bases each). Trimming removed 4 bases from V and 1 base from J, with 13 bases in between. The germline V gene encodes CDR1 GTSNPN and CDR2 SVGIG (reference sequence). The CDR3 length is 15 residues. CDR3 protein: CAWNLRGLNTGELFF. CDR3 DNA sequence: TGTGCCTGGAATCTCCGGGGGCTGAACACCGGGGAGCTGTTTTTT.

The CDR3 DNA is TGTGCCAGCAGCTTAACTACATATCCCGGGGAAGGGGGAGCTTTCTTT. This codes for CASSLTTYPGEGGAFF. The chain is built from TRBV7-2 and TRBJ1-1, with TRBD1 as a possible D gene (6 bases). Germline V gene lookup returns CDR1 SGHTA and CDR2 FQGNSA. There are 16 residues in the CDR3. Trimming stripped 2 bases from V and 10 bases from J, with 23 bases between.

The chain joins TRBV7-6 to TRBJ2-2; TRBD1 matches 9 bases. The CDR3 contains 17 residues. From germline, CDR1 is SGHVS and CDR2 FNYEAQ. J gave up 5 bases and V 2 bases, and 9 bases lay outside the gene matches. The CDR3 protein is CASSLTGTGRRTGELFF. DNA of the CDR3: TGTGCCAGCAGCTTAACCGGGACAGGGCGTAGGACCGGGGAGCTGTTTTTT.

The V gene is TRBV7-2, the J gene TRBJ1-1; D remains ambiguous. Trimming stripped 3 bases from V and 0 bases from J, with 5 bases between. The germline gives CDR1 SGHTA, CDR2 FQGNSA. There are 13 residues in the CDR3. CDR3 nucleotide sequence: TGTGCCAGCAGCTTTAACCTGAACACTGAAGCTTTCTTT. This codes for CASSFNLNTEAFF. The full variable domain, its missing parts supplied by reference TRBV7-2 and TRBJ1-1, is GAGVSQSPSNKVTEKGKDVELRCDPISGHTALYWYRQSLGQGLEFLIYFQGNSAPDKSGLPSDRFSAERTGGSVSTLTIQRTQQEDSAVYLCASSFNLNTEAFFGQGTRLTVV.

The chain uses TRBV5-6 and TRBJ2-1, with 8 bases identical to TRBD2. The CDR3 sequence is 17 residues long. V gave up 4 bases and J gave up 3 bases; unmatched junction bases: 12. Germline lookup yields CDR1 SGHDT and CDR2 YYEEEE. The CDR3 DNA follows: TGTGCCAGCAGCCGTCACGGGTCGGCGGGGGGCTACAATGAGCAGTTCTTC. This sequence encodes CASSRHGSAGGYNEQFF.

The DNA of the CDR3 is TGTGCCTGGAGTGTACGGACAGGGGATAATTCACCCCTCCACTTT. This encodes CAWSVRTGDNSPLHF. The rearrangement links TRBV30 to TRBJ1-6, with 9 bases that match TRBD1. The V and J ends lost 0 bases and 5 bases, in that order; junction bases with no gene match: 2. The CDR3 loop spans 15 amino acids. Germline CDR1 and CDR2: GTSNPN and SVGIG (reference sequence).

The gene calls are TRBV4-2 and TRBJ2-3, with D possibly being TRBD1 (6 bases). The germline V gene has CDR1 LGHNA and CDR2 YNFKEQ. CDR3 length: 18 residues. V shed 0 bases and J shed 2 bases, with 18 bases lying between them. CDR3 amino acids: CASSQEPWAGVITDTQYF. As DNA, the CDR3 is TGTGCCAGCAGCCAAGAGCCGTGGGCAGGGGTTATCACAGATACGCAGTATTTT.

This sequence joins TRBV19 and TRBJ1-5; possibly TRBD1 for D (5 bases). Trimming removed 9 bases at V and 2 bases at J, with 17 bases between. The germline V gene has CDR1 LNHDA and CDR2 SQIVND (reference sequence). The CDR3 is made up of 15 amino acids. CDR3 region: CASRNGGGGNQPQHF. CDR3 sequence (DNA): TGTGCCAGCCGAAACGGGGGTGGGGGCAATCAGCCCCAGCATTTT.

In DNA, the CDR3 is TGTGCCAGCATCGAGATGACAGGGGGAACGTATGGCTACACCTTC. Protein sequence: CASIEMTGGTYGYTF. The V and J genes are TRBV7-9 and TRBJ1-2; TRBD1 matches 9 bases. This CDR3 has 15 residues. V shed 7 bases and J 5 bases; nucleotides not matched to a gene: 11. CDR1 and CDR2 (germline): SEHNR, FQNEAQ (reference sequence).